This passage covers 24 T cell receptor beta chains from one sample sequenced in a study of CD4 and CD8 cells across lung adenocarcinoma regions. Via MiXCR, TCRdb re-called the PCR reads, giving one row per CDR3 protein. The sample records around 25,000 distinct CDR3 sequences, around 50% being singletons. Sequencing used CD8+ T cells from the center of a lung tumor. These receptors came from a male donor with lung adenocarcinoma. The CD4 and CD8 labels of this study may be unreliable.

As concerns this clonotype: Germline is not matched at one junction end, which may reflect a read error. The chain is built from TRBV6-1 and TRBJ2-3; 8 nucleotides line up with TRBD2. Germline-derived CDR1 and CDR2 are MNHNS and SASEGT. The CDR3 is made up of 17 amino acids. The CDR3 is CASSAGPGGGDTETQYF. The CDR3 coding sequence is TGTGCCAGCAGTGCGGGCCCGGGGGGGGGTGACACAGAGACGCAGTACTTT.

This clonotype has a count of ten or more. J is TRBJ2-1 and V is TRBV6-4; D unclear. The CDR3 covers 11 residues. The germline CDR1 and CDR2 sequences are MRHNA and SNTAGT. V was shortened by 4 bases and J by 6 bases, with 4 bases between the two germline ends. The CDR3 region has the DNA TGTGCCAGCAGTGGGCTCAATGAGCAGTTCTTC. Residues: CASSGLNEQFF.

This clonotype has ten or more counts. The V gene is TRBV6-1, the J gene TRBJ2-7, with TRBD2 matching 11 bases. With 2 bases clipped from V and 5 bases from J, the junction kept 8 bases outside the gene matches. The germline CDR1 and CDR2 sequences are MNHNS and SASEGT. There are 16 residues in the CDR3. The CDR3 coding sequence is TGTGCCAGCAGTGAAAGGAAACTAGCGGGAGAGGACGAGCAGTACTTC. Protein: CASSERKLAGEDEQYF.

This clonotype was detected ten times or more. The chain recombines TRBV6-1 with TRBJ1-2, with D possibly TRBD1 on 5 matching bases. Per germline, CDR1 MNHNS and CDR2 SASEGT. V was trimmed by 2 bases and J by 7 bases, leaving 11 bases between them. The CDR3 runs 13 residues. Here the CDR3 reads CASSEQSGFGYTF. The CDR3 DNA reads as TGTGCCAGCAGTGAACAGTCAGGGTTTGGCTACACCTTC.

Concerning this clonotype: A junction boundary mismatches the germline segment, possibly from a read error. The gene calls are TRBV10-3 and TRBJ2-4, with a tentative D call TRBD2 (5 bases). The CDR3 totals 15 residues. Germline V gives CDR1 ENHRY, CDR2 SYGVKD. The DNA of the CDR3 is TGTGGCCGCGTCTCGGGGAACAGAGCCAAAAACACGCAGTACTTT. It is translated as CGRVSGNRAKNTQYF.

Regarding this clonotype: The junction shows a germline mismatch at one end, possibly a read error. The V and J genes are TRBV25-1 and TRBJ2-3; D might be TRBD2 (7 bases). CDR1 and CDR2 (germline): MGHDK, SYGVNS. The CDR3 extends over 15 amino acids. CDR3 sequence reads: CARGEGGRGTETQYF. In DNA, the CDR3 is TGTGCCAGGGGTGAAGGGGGGAGGGGCACAGAGACCCAGTACTTT.

With respect to this clonotype: Mismatch with germline at one junction end may stem from a read error. The genes are TRBV4-1 and TRBJ2-3; D not resolved. CDR1 and CDR2 (germline): MGHRA, YSYEKL. The CDR3 length is 14 residues. The CDR3 loop reads CAGSQDVNSNAQYF. The CDR3 DNA is TGCGCCGGCAGCCAGGATGTGAACTCCAATGCGCAGTATTTC.

This clonotype was found once. This CDR3 is CASSQAAGGGGLYEQYF. CDR3 nucleotides: TGCGCCAGCAGCCAAGCAGCGGGGGGGGGGGGGCTCTACGAGCAGTACTTC. The J gene is TRBJ2-1, the V gene TRBV4-1; 10 nucleotides agree with TRBD2. TRBJ2-7 matches the DNA end more closely, so the J call is doubtful. This CDR3 contains 17 residues. Germline assignment: CDR1 MGHRA and CDR2 YSYEKL.

The chain recombines TRBV6-5 with TRBJ2-2; perhaps TRBD1 as D (6 bases). The CDR3 covers 15 residues. V lost 2 bases, J lost 6 bases, and 13 bases lay in between. CDR1 and CDR2 from the germline V gene are MNHEY and SVGAGI. CDR3 in amino acids: CASSYQGHGAGELFF. CDR3 coding DNA: TGTGCCAGCAGTTACCAGGGGCATGGGGCCGGGGAGCTGTTTTTT.

By its share, this clonotype is medium-sized. The chain carries TRBV6-1 and TRBJ2-5; 13 nucleotides match TRBD2. CDR1 is MNHNS, CDR2 SASEGT, per germline. This CDR3 contains 16 residues. The ends lost 6 bases at V and 5 bases at J; junction bases unmatched: 9. CDR3 residues: CASSRGGTSGTETQYF. The CDR3, as DNA: TGTGCCAGCAGCAGGGGCGGGACTAGCGGGACGGAGACCCAGTACTTC.

This clonotype was seen only a few times. The rearrangement joins TRBV27 to TRBJ2-1, with 9 bases aligning to TRBD1. Matching the DNA end better, TRBJ2-7 makes the J call doubtful. CDR3 length: 15 residues. In germline, CDR1 is MNHEY, CDR2 SMNVEV (reference sequence). In nucleotides, the CDR3 is TGTGCCAGCAGTTTACCGGGACAGGGAACCCACGAGCAGTACTTC. The encoded protein is CASSLPGQGTHEQYF.

V gene TRBV30 combines with J gene TRBJ2-1, with D hard to call. The V end was cut by 0 bases, the J end by 9 bases, with 15 bases between. Germline assignment: CDR1 GTSNPN and CDR2 SVGIG (reference sequence). The CDR3 totals 14 residues. CDR3 sequence reads: CAWSVALKGSEQFF. CDR3 coding DNA: TGTGCCTGGAGTGTAGCCCTTAAGGGCAGTGAGCAGTTCTTC.

For this clonotype: Germline and junction disagree at one end, which may indicate a read error. This chain links TRBV6-1 with TRBJ2-3, with 7 bases lining up with TRBD2. The CDR3 covers 16 residues. Germline V gives CDR1 MNHNS, CDR2 SASEGT. The CDR3 DNA reads as TGTGCCAGCGGGGAAGCCGGGGGAGGGGACGGGGAGACGCAGTACTTT. Encoded protein: CASGEAGGGDGETQYF.

The rearrangement joins TRBV27 to TRBJ2-5; 8 nucleotides match TRBD1. The tail of the sequence fits TRBJ2-7 better, so the J call may be wrong. CDR1 and CDR2 from the germline V gene are MNHEY and SMNVEV (reference sequence). This CDR3 contains 16 residues. The DNA for the CDR3 is TGTGCCAGCAGTCCTGACAGGGGAAGACAACCGTACGAGCAGTACTTC. As protein: CASSPDRGRQPYEQYF.

The V call is TRBV6-1, the J call TRBJ2-4; possible D gene TRBD2, 7 bases. The length of the CDR3 is 18 residues. Germline V gene lookup returns CDR1 MNHNS and CDR2 SASEGT. Trimming cost V 8 bases and J 13 bases, with 36 bases left between them. The CDR3: CASGGGGGARLWGEEQYF. In DNA form, the CDR3 reads TGTGCCAGCGGGGGGGGGGGGGGGGCACGTCTGTGGGGCGAGGAGCAGTACTTC.

This clonotype was counted a single time. The gene calls are TRBV6-5 and TRBJ2-3; D is unclear. The V end lost 8 bases, the J end lost 7 bases, and 16 bases lay between the germline ends. The CDR3 spans 13 residues. CDR1 MNHEY and CDR2 SVGAGI come from the germline V gene. CDR3 amino acids: CASGYFRKNTQYF. In DNA form, the CDR3 reads TGTGCCAGCGGGTACTTCCGCAAAAATACGCAGTATTTT.

This clonotype was detected a few times. V gene TRBV4-1 combines with J gene TRBJ1-2; 7 nucleotides match TRBD1. The V gene end was trimmed by 0 bases and the J gene end by 3 bases; junction bases not matched to a gene: 7. Germline CDR1 MGHRA, CDR2 YSYEKL. The CDR3 covers 16 residues. CDR3 protein: CASSQDGTVPDYGYTF. The CDR3 DNA is TGCGCCAGCAGCCAAGACGGGACAGTGCCCGACTATGGCTACACCTTC.

This clonotype has only a few counts. The chain employs TRBV12-3 or TRBV12-4 and TRBJ2-5, with D possibly matching TRBD1 (5 bases). The J call may be wrong; the DNA end is better matched by TRBJ2-7. The CDR3 spans 13 residues. For the CDR3, the DNA is TGTGCCAGCAGTTTGTTTGGGGCTGGCGAGCAGTACTTC. Its protein is CASSLFGAGEQYF.

The chain uses TRBV7-2 and TRBJ2-7; TRBD2 aligns across 13 bases. Near its end, the DNA agrees better with TRBJ2-1, so the J call may be wrong. CDR1 is SGHTA, CDR2 FQGNSA, per germline. This CDR3 has 17 residues. The CDR3 DNA sequence: TGTGCCAGCAGCTTTGCCGGGACTAGCGGGATCGTTAATGAGCAGTTCTTC. Its translation: CASSFAGTSGIVNEQFF.

The V call is TRBV25-1, the J call TRBJ2-4, with D maybe TRBD2 (5 bases). Trimming removed 8 bases at V and 8 bases at J, with 19 bases between. Germline V gene sequence: CDR1 MGHDK, CDR2 SYGVNS. The length of the CDR3 is 14 residues. The CDR3 nucleotides are TGTGCCAGCTCCGGGATAACTGTCGGGGACATTCAGTACTTC. Amino acids: CASSGITVGDIQYF.

This clonotype appeared many times. The chain combines TRBV27 with TRBJ2-1, with a weak D call TRBD2 (5 bases). The CDR3 totals 12 residues. Germline V CDR1 and CDR2: MNHEY, SMNVEV (reference sequence). Trimming removed 6 bases from V and 9 bases from J, with 12 bases in between. CDR3 sequence reads: CASRGVGTEQFF. DNA of the CDR3: TGTGCCAGCAGGGGAGTGGGTACTGAGCAGTTCTTC.

The chain combines TRBV5-1 with TRBJ2-3, with D maybe TRBD2 (7 bases). The V gene lost 4 bases and the J gene lost 1 base, with 13 bases spanning the gap. The CDR3 contains 15 residues. Germline CDR1 and CDR2: SGHRS and YFSETQ. CDR3 nucleotide sequence: TGCGCCAGCAGCCGGGGGGCTAGCGGCACAGATACGCAGTATTTT. It codes for CASSRGASGTDTQYF.

V usage is TRBV6-5 and J usage is TRBJ2-3; a weak D match, TRBD2 (5 bases). Trimming left V 3 bases short and J 11 bases short, with 33 bases between. CDR3 length: 19 amino acids. Germline assignment: CDR1 MNHEY and CDR2 SVGAGI. The CDR3: CASSYTRATGIWATDMQYF. The CDR3 DNA sequence: TGTGCCAGCAGTTATACCAGAGCGACGGGGATATGGGCCACAGACATGCAGTATTTT.

This clonotype turned up a few times. The chain recombines TRBV4-1 with TRBJ2-2; D remains unclear. V lost 0 bases to trimming and J lost 4 bases, with 18 bases between them. In germline, CDR1 is MGHRA, CDR2 YSYEKL. This CDR3 comprises 18 residues. CDR3 loop: CASSQDDFRSASTGELFF. CDR3 nucleotide sequence: TGCGCCAGCAGCCAAGACGACTTTAGGTCGGCGAGCACCGGGGAGCTGTTTTTT.